The rows below give T cell receptor beta chains drawn from one sample of a study of siplizumab effects on memory and regulatory T cells. Repertoires were generated with immunoSEQ multiplex PCR, while TCRdb's copy carries only in-frame clones and drops some. The profile shows about 120,000 clones, 80% to 95% of them singletons. The sample comprised CD4+ T cells sorted from blood. These receptors were obtained from a human donor in good health. The CDR3 runs from the conserved cysteine through the conserved F or W. Fields, in order: J gene, D gene, V gene, CDR3 length, clone size, CDR3 DNA, CDR3 protein. D genes are given only for firm matches. For some rows the clone size is stated as once, few or many, or as a class when expanded; others skip it.

j_gene: TRBJ2-6; d_gene: NA; v_gene: TRBV10-3; len: 15; abundance: NA; CDR3nt: TGTGCCATCAGTGGGGGGAACTCTGGGGCCAACGTCCTGACTTTC; CDR3aa: CAISGGNSGANVLTF
j_gene: TRBJ1-4; d_gene: NA; v_gene: TRBV7-2; len: 14; abundance: NA; CDR3nt: TGTGCCAGCAGCTTATTCACCATTAATGAAAAACTGTTTTTT; CDR3aa: CASSLFTINEKLFF
j_gene: TRBJ2-7; d_gene: TRBD1; v_gene: TRBV7-3; len: 14; abundance: NA; CDR3nt: TGTGCCAGCAGCCCGACAGGGGACCAATACGAGCAGTACTTC; CDR3aa: CASSPTGDQYEQYF
j_gene: TRBJ1-6; d_gene: NA; v_gene: TRBV27; len: 14; abundance: NA; CDR3nt: TGTGCCAGCAGTTTTACAGAGCCGGGATCACCCCTCCACTTT; CDR3aa: CASSFTEPGSPLHF
j_gene: TRBJ1-1; d_gene: NA; v_gene: TRBV5-1; len: 15; abundance: NA; CDR3nt: TGCGCCAGCAGCGGTTTTCAGGGTATTGGCACTGAAGCTTTCTTT; CDR3aa: CASSGFQGIGTEAFF
j_gene: TRBJ1-5; d_gene: NA; v_gene: TRBV19; len: 13; abundance: NA; CDR3nt: TGTGCCAGTAGTCCTTCCCAACTGGTGCCCCAGCATTTT; CDR3aa: CASSPSQLVPQHF
j_gene: TRBJ2-7; d_gene: NA; v_gene: TRBV6-1; len: 14; abundance: NA; CDR3nt: TGTGCCAGCAGAACAGGCTTTTCATCTTACGAGCAGTACTTC; CDR3aa: CASRTGFSSYEQYF
j_gene: TRBJ2-5; d_gene: TRBD2; v_gene: TRBV19; len: 14; abundance: once; CDR3nt: TGTGCCAGTAGTATAGGGGGCGGGGGAGAGACCCAGTACTTC; CDR3aa: CASSIGGGGETQYF
j_gene: TRBJ1-1; d_gene: TRBD1; v_gene: TRBV4-1; len: 18; abundance: NA; CDR3nt: TGCGCCAGCAGCCAACTACCGGGACAGGGGGCGAAGAACACTGAAGCTTTCTTT; CDR3aa: CASSQLPGQGAKNTEAFF
j_gene: TRBJ1-4; d_gene: NA; v_gene: TRBV19; len: 14; abundance: NA; CDR3nt: TGTGCCAGTAGCCGCGGGACGGGGAATGAAAAACTGTTTTTT; CDR3aa: CASSRGTGNEKLFF
j_gene: TRBJ1-2; d_gene: NA; v_gene: TRBV9; len: 13; abundance: NA; CDR3nt: TGTGCCAGCAGCGTAAACCTTGGATTCGGCTACACCTTC; CDR3aa: CASSVNLGFGYTF
j_gene: TRBJ2-7; d_gene: NA; v_gene: TRBV4-1; len: 14; abundance: NA; CDR3nt: TGCGCCAGCAGCCAGATAAGCGAATCCTACGAGCAGTACTTC; CDR3aa: CASSQISESYEQYF
j_gene: TRBJ2-5; d_gene: NA; v_gene: TRBV6-6; len: 11; abundance: NA; CDR3nt: TGTGCCAGCTCCCGAAGAGAGGCCCAGTACTTC; CDR3aa: CASSRREAQYF
j_gene: TRBJ1-1; d_gene: NA; v_gene: TRBV6-1; len: 15; abundance: NA; CDR3nt: TGTGCCAGCAGTGAATTTGGCGGGTCGAACACTGAAGCTTTCTTT; CDR3aa: CASSEFGGSNTEAFF
j_gene: TRBJ2-7; d_gene: NA; v_gene: TRBV19; len: 14; abundance: once; CDR3nt: TGTGCCAGTAGCCGGGGGGACAGCTCCTACGAGCAGTACTTC; CDR3aa: CASSRGDSSYEQYF
j_gene: TRBJ2-3; d_gene: TRBD1; v_gene: TRBV10-2; len: 13; abundance: NA; CDR3nt: TGCGCCAGCAGACAGGGGATCGCGGATACGCAGTATTTT; CDR3aa: CASRQGIADTQYF
j_gene: TRBJ2-7; d_gene: TRBD2; v_gene: TRBV10-2; len: 13; abundance: NA; CDR3nt: TGCGCCAGCAGGACAGCGGGAGGTAGCGAGCAGTACTTC; CDR3aa: CASRTAGGSEQYF
j_gene: TRBJ2-6; d_gene: NA; v_gene: TRBV6-1; len: 16; abundance: NA; CDR3nt: TGTGCCAGCAGTGTCCGGACCGTCTCTGGGGCCAACGTCCTGACTTTC; CDR3aa: CASSVRTVSGANVLTF
j_gene: TRBJ1-1; d_gene: NA; v_gene: TRBV6-5; len: 15; abundance: NA; CDR3nt: TGTGCCAGCAGTTACTCAGTCAGCTGGAAAACTGAAGCTTTCTTT; CDR3aa: CASSYSVSWKTEAFF
j_gene: TRBJ2-7; d_gene: NA; v_gene: TRBV6-5; len: 15; abundance: NA; CDR3nt: TGTGCCAGCAGTTACTCGACAGCTGGGGGCTACGAGCAGTACTTC; CDR3aa: CASSYSTAGGYEQYF